The text below deals with one T cell receptor (beta chain). Its cognate antigen is unknown. These data are taken from a study of radiotherapy plus CTLA-4 blockade in lung cancer. Regarding the study as a whole: Among reported predictors of response, early blood T cell clone dynamics with interferon-beta performed best. Radiotherapy with ipilimumab was followed by blood expansion of tumor-derived clones.

Germline CDR1 and CDR2: SGHVS and FQNEAQ. V dropped 4 bases and J dropped 4; count of bases not matched to a gene: 2. CDR3 length: 14 amino acids. Patients with chemo-refractory metastatic non-small-cell lung cancer received focal radiation plus CTLA-4 blockade with ipilimumab. Clones were sequenced by immunoSEQ multiplex PCR, and TCRdb holds only the in-frame ones, with some missing. The sample has over 100,000 clones, 81% seen once. This sample comprised peripheral blood, obtained from a patient treated with radiotherapy plus ipilimumab. This chain connects TRBV7-8 to TRBJ1-4, with 8 bases fitting TRBD1. The clonotype originates from a human donor with non-small cell lung cancer that progressed on radiotherapy plus ipilimumab. Some clones in this sample may be carry-over from other donors' samples. The CDR3 sequence is CASSSRGRNEKLFF. CDR3 nucleotide sequence: TGTGCCAGCAGCTCCAGGGGGCGTAATGAAAAACTGTTTTTT.